These T cell receptor beta chains were read from a single sample in a study of somatic mutations in cytotoxic T cells in rheumatoid arthritis. Clones were read by immunoSEQ multiplex PCR, and TCRdb kept only the in-frame ones, dropping some. The sample includes thousands of clones, 74% seen only once; the top ten take roughly a quarter. Sequencing used CD8+ T cells sorted from blood. The receptor source for this set is an adult with rheumatoid arthritis. Each CDR3 is given with its conserved first and last residue. D genes are given only for firm matches. Clone sizes are given selectively: once, few, many, or a class where the clone is expanded.

NA TRBJ2-1 NA TRBV12-5 CASGFSLGGGGHNEQFF TGTGCTAGTGGTTTCTCCTTAGGAGGGGGAGGACACAATGAGCAGTTCTTC
few TRBJ2-7 NA TRBV4-3 CASSQEKGYEQYF TGCGCCAGCAGCCAAGAGAAGGGGTACGAGCAGTACTTC
NA TRBJ2-5 TRBD1 TRBV2 CASSWDRETQYF TGTGCCAGCAGTTGGGACAGAGAGACCCAGTACTTC
NA TRBJ1-1 NA TRBV7-3 CASSLSGGEAFF TGTGCCAGCAGCTTATCGGGGGGTGAAGCTTTCTTT
NA TRBJ2-3 NA TRBV5-6 CASSLKVDTQYF TGTGCCAGCAGCTTGAAGGTGGATACGCAGTATTTT
NA TRBJ2-2 NA TRBV28 CASSSDGPGTGELFF TGTGCCAGCAGTTCCGACGGGCCGGGCACCGGGGAGCTGTTTTTT
NA TRBJ1-3 NA TRBV6-6 CATRRPGNTIYF TGTGCCACTCGCCGCCCTGGAAACACCATATATTTT
NA TRBJ2-2 NA TRBV15 CATSRDRTSAGELFF TGTGCCACCAGCAGAGATAGGACGTCGGCCGGGGAGCTGTTTTTT
NA TRBJ2-7 TRBD2 TRBV9 CASSPPSGGPDEQYF TGTGCCAGCAGCCCCCCGAGCGGGGGGCCCGACGAGCAGTACTTC
NA TRBJ2-6 NA TRBV6-5 CASSYTEGSGANVLTF TGTGCCAGCAGTTACACGGAGGGCTCTGGGGCCAACGTCCTGACTTTC
NA TRBJ2-1 NA TRBV4-3 CASSQDQGSNEQFF TGCGCCAGCAGCCAAGATCAGGGGTCCAATGAGCAGTTCTTC
NA TRBJ1-2 NA TRBV14 CASSQGYRDGYTF TGTGCCAGCAGCCAAGGTTACAGGGATGGCTACACCTTC
few TRBJ1-1 TRBD1 TRBV19 CASTPPETGSNTEAFF TGTGCCAGTACCCCGCCGGAGACAGGGAGCAACACTGAAGCTTTCTTT
NA TRBJ1-2 TRBD1 TRBV6-4 CASSEDLTGRGGYTF TGTGCCAGCAGTGAGGACTTGACAGGGCGGGGTGGCTACACCTTC
NA TRBJ2-1 TRBD2 TRBV6-4 CASSDLSGSSYNEQFF TGTGCCAGCAGTGACCTCAGCGGGAGCTCTTACAATGAGCAGTTCTTC
NA TRBJ1-5 TRBD1 TRBV19 CASSPGQGQNQPQHF TGTGCCAGTAGCCCGGGACAGGGGCAAAATCAGCCCCAGCATTTT
NA TRBJ1-1 TRBD1 TRBV2 CASKGPRGAEAFF TGTGCCAGCAAGGGCCCCAGGGGGGCTGAAGCTTTCTTT
NA TRBJ1-2 NA TRBV30 CAWVGYQGEENYGYTF TGTGCCTGGGTGGGGTACCAAGGGGAGGAAAACTATGGCTACACCTTC
NA TRBJ2-7 NA TRBV27 CASYGASDYEQYF TGTGCCAGCTATGGCGCTAGTGACTACGAGCAGTACTTC
few TRBJ1-5 NA TRBV19 CASSIGGQPQHF TGTGCCAGTAGTATAGGGGGTCAGCCCCAGCATTTT
NA TRBJ1-2 NA TRBV6-4 CASSDSSLGGNGYTF TGTGCCAGCAGTGACTCGAGCTTAGGGGGGAATGGCTACACCTTC
once TRBJ2-1 NA TRBV13 CASSGRLGSYNEQFF TGTGCCAGCAGCGGACGACTAGGCTCCTACAATGAGCAGTTCTTC
few TRBJ2-5 TRBD2 TRBV25-1 CASSELAGGRLTQYF TGTGCCAGCAGTGAACTAGCGGGGGGGCGCTTGACCCAGTACTTC
NA TRBJ2-1 TRBD1 TRBV2 CASRAGTGASNEQFF TGTGCCAGCAGGGCCGGGACAGGGGCATCGAATGAGCAGTTCTTC
NA TRBJ2-7 NA TRBV6-9 CASTMSGADEQYF TGTGCCAGCACCATGTCCGGGGCGGACGAGCAGTACTTC
NA TRBJ2-1 TRBD1 TRBV27 CASCPSGGRQFF TGTGCCAGCTGCCCCTCAGGGGGCAGGCAGTTCTTC
NA TRBJ2-1 NA TRBV18 CASSPWPSNEQFF TGTGCCAGCTCACCGTGGCCATCTAATGAGCAGTTCTTC
few TRBJ1-2 NA TRBV30 CAWSVGRGRGYTF TGTGCCTGGAGTGTAGGCAGGGGAAGAGGCTACACCTTC
once TRBJ2-5 NA TRBV29-1 CSVEGVSGQETQYF TGCAGCGTTGAAGGGGTTAGCGGACAAGAGACCCAGTACTTC
few TRBJ2-3 NA TRBV2 CASSRTVGASDTQYF TGTGCCAGCAGTCGGACAGTAGGGGCCTCAGATACGCAGTATTTT
NA TRBJ1-2 TRBD1 TRBV27 CASSPEEGAVYGYTF TGTGCCAGCAGCCCAGAGGAGGGGGCTGTCTATGGCTACACCTTC
NA TRBJ2-2 NA TRBV7-3 CASSEPGRGNTGELFF TGTGCCAGCAGCGAGCCGGGACGAGGAAACACCGGGGAGCTGTTTTTT
NA TRBJ2-7 NA TRBV7-2 CASSLGASAYEQYF TGTGCCAGCAGCTTAGGGGCTAGCGCGTACGAGCAGTACTTC
once TRBJ1-1 NA TRBV5-1 CASSLWENTEAFF TGCGCCAGCAGCTTGTGGGAAAACACTGAAGCTTTCTTT
NA TRBJ1-2 NA TRBV7-9 CASSLASGIGYTF TGTGCCAGCAGCTTAGCGTCGGGGATTGGCTACACCTTC
NA TRBJ1-5 NA TRBV28 CASSPPRGNQPQHF TGTGCCAGCAGTCCCCCCCGTGGCAATCAGCCCCAGCATTTT
NA TRBJ2-3 NA TRBV9 CASSFPQGIRTDTQYF TGTGCCAGCAGCTTCCCCCAGGGGATCCGCACAGATACGCAGTATTTT
NA TRBJ2-3 NA TRBV14 CASSQTGAISTDTQYF TGTGCCAGCAGCCAAACGGGGGCAATAAGCACAGATACGCAGTATTTT
NA TRBJ2-7 NA TRBV15 CATSRDRETYEQYF TGTGCCACCAGCAGAGATCGGGAGACCTACGAGCAGTACTTC
NA TRBJ2-7 NA TRBV6-4 CASSGWGLAHTYEQYF TGTGCCAGCAGTGGGTGGGGGCTAGCGCATACCTACGAGCAGTACTTC
NA TRBJ2-2 TRBD1 TRBV9 CASSAGTGAGELFF TGTGCCAGCAGCGCCGGGACAGGTGCCGGGGAGCTGTTTTTT
NA TRBJ2-3 TRBD2 TRBV14 CASSQEGPSGFFYTDTQYF TGTGCCAGCAGCCAAGAAGGCCCTAGCGGATTCTTCTACACAGATACGCAGTATTTT
once TRBJ2-1 TRBD2 TRBV6-1 CASHTSGRVNEQFF TGTGCCAGCCATACTAGCGGGAGGGTCAATGAGCAGTTCTTC
NA TRBJ1-1 NA TRBV5-1 CASSPEGGTEAFF TGCGCCAGCAGCCCTGAGGGAGGCACTGAAGCTTTCTTT
few TRBJ1-3 TRBD1 TRBV29-1 CSVALGTGGNTIYF TGCAGCGTTGCATTGGGGACAGGGGGAAACACCATATATTTT
NA TRBJ2-7 NA TRBV7-6 CASSLVPNYEQYF TGTGCCAGCAGCTTAGTCCCCAACTACGAGCAGTACTTC
few TRBJ2-7 NA TRBV28 CASSTAYRDYEQYF TGTGCCAGCAGTACCGCTTACAGGGACTACGAGCAGTACTTC
NA TRBJ2-3 TRBD2 TRBV6-6 CASRRTSARFTDTQYF TGTGCCAGCAGGAGGACTAGCGCCCGGTTCACAGATACGCAGTATTTT
NA TRBJ2-1 NA TRBV7-2 CASSLRLRNKYNEQFF TGTGCCAGCAGCTTACGTTTGCGAAATAAGTACAATGAGCAGTTCTTC
NA TRBJ2-5 TRBD2 TRBV7-6 CASSLQAGGRGETQYF TGTGCCAGCAGCTTACAAGCGGGGGGGCGAGGGGAGACCCAGTACTTC
NA TRBJ2-2 NA TRBV19 CASSIASLEELFF TGTGCCAGTAGTATTGCTAGTTTGGAGGAGCTGTTTTTT